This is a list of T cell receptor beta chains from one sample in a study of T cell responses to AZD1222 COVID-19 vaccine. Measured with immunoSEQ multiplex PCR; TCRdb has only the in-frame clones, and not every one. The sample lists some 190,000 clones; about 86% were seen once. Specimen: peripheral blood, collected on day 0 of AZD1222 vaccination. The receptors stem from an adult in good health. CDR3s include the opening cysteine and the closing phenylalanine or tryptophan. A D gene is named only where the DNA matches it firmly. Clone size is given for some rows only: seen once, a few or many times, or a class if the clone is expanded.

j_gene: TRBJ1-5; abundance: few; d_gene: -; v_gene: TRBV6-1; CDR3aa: CASSEARDLSNQPQHF; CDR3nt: TGTGCCAGCAGTGAAGCGCGGGACCTAAGCAATCAGCCCCAGCATTTT
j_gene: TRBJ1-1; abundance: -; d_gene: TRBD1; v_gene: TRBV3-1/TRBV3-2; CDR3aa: CASSQGWTGNTEAFF; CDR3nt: TGTGCCAGCAGCCAAGGTTGGACAGGGAACACTGAAGCTTTCTTT
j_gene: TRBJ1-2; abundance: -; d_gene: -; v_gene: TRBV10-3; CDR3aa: CAISGTESYGYTF; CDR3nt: TGTGCCATCAGTGGGACAGAGAGCTATGGCTACACCTTC
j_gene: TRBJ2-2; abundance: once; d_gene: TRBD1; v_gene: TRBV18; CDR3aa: CASSPRQGTSTGELFF; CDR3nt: TGTGCCAGCTCACCTCGACAGGGGACTTCCACCGGGGAGCTGTTTTTT
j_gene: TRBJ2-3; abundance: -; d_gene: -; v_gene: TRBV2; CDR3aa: CASSSRGDTQYF; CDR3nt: TGTGCCAGCAGTTCGAGAGGGGATACGCAGTATTTT
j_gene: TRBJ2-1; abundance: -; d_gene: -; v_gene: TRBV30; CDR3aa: CAWRGEDIEQFF; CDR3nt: TGTGCCTGGCGGGGCGAGGATATTGAGCAGTTCTTC
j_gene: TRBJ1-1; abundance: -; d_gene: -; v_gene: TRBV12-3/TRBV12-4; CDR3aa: CASSPGKLSEAFF; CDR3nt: TGTGCCAGCAGTCCCGGTAAGCTATCCGAAGCTTTCTTT
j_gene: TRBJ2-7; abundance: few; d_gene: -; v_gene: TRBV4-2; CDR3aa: CASSQDRGDYEQYF; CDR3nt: TGTGCCAGCAGCCAAGATCGGGGAGACTACGAGCAGTACTTC
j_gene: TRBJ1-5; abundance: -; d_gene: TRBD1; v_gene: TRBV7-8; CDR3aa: CASSLRASGTGLSNQPQHF; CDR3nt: TGTGCCAGCAGCTTAAGGGCCTCGGGGACAGGGTTAAGCAATCAGCCCCAGCATTTT
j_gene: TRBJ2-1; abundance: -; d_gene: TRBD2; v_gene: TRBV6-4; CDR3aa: CASSDQDSGGDEQFF; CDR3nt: TGTGCCAGCAGTGACCAAGATAGCGGGGGCGATGAGCAGTTCTTC
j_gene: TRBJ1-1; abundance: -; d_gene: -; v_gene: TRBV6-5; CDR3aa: CASTPLGGRVTEAFF; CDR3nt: TGTGCCAGCACCCCCCTTGGGGGGAGGGTAACTGAAGCTTTCTTT
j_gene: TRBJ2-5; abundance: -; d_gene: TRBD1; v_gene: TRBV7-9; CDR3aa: CASSPSTGSQETQYF; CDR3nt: TGTGCCAGCAGCCCTTCGACAGGGTCCCAAGAGACCCAGTACTTC
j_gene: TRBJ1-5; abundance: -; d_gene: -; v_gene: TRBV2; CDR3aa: CASRDTYSNQPQHF; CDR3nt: TGTGCCAGCAGGGACACATATAGCAATCAGCCCCAGCATTTT
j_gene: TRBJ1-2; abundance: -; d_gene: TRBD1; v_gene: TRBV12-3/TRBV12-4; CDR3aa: CASMGGQLYGYTF; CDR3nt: TGTGCCAGCATGGGGGGACAGCTCTATGGCTACACCTTC
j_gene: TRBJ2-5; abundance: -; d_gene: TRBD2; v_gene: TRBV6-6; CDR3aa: CASSYEWRGQETQYF; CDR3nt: TGTGCCAGCAGTTACGAATGGCGGGGGCAAGAGACCCAGTACTTC
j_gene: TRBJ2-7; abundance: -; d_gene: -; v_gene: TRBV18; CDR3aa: CASSPGTSYEQYF; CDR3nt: TGTGCCAGCTCACCGGGGACATCCTACGAGCAGTACTTC
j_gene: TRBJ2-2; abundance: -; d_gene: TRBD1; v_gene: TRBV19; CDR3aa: CASRGQGYNTGELFF; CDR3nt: TGTGCCAGTAGAGGACAGGGTTACAACACCGGGGAGCTGTTTTTT
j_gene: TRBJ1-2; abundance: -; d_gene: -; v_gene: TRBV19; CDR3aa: CASSPWDGAVDYGYTF; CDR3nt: TGTGCCAGTAGTCCATGGGACGGAGCCGTAGACTATGGCTACACCTTC
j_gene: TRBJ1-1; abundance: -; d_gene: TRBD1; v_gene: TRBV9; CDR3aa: CASSVGQGMNTEAFF; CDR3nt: TGTGCCAGCAGCGTAGGACAGGGAATGAACACTGAAGCTTTCTTT
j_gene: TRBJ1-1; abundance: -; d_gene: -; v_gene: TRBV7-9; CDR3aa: CASSPRGGTEAFF; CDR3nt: TGTGCCAGCAGTCCCCGAGGGGGAACTGAAGCTTTCTTT
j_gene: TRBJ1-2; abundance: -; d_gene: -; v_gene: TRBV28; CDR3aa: CASSLAGVIFQMYGYTF; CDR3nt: TGTGCCAGCAGTTTAGCAGGGGTGATTTTCCAGATGTATGGCTACACCTTC
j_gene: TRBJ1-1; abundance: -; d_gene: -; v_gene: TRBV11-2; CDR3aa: CASSFRGEGMNTEAFF; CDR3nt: TGTGCCAGCAGCTTCCGGGGAGAAGGAATGAACACTGAAGCTTTCTTT
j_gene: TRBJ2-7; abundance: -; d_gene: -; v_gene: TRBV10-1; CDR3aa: CASSDGDGSYEQYF; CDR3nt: TGCGCCAGCAGCGACGGGGACGGGAGCTACGAGCAGTACTTC
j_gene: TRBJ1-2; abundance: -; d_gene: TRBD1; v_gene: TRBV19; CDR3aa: CASSGTGGTLGGYTF; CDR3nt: TGTGCCAGTAGTGGGACAGGGGGCACTCTTGGTGGCTACACCTTC
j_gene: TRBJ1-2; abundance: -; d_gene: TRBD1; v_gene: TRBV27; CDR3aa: CASSLSGGNGYTF; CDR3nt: TGTGCCAGCAGTTTGTCAGGGGGCAATGGCTACACCTTC
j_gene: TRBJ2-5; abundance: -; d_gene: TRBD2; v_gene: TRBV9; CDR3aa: CASSAGLAALQETQYF; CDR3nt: TGTGCCAGCAGCGCAGGACTAGCGGCCCTCCAAGAGACCCAGTACTTC
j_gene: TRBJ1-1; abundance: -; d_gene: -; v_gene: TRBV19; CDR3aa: CATAPGANTEAFF; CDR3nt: TGTGCCACTGCCCCGGGGGCGAACACTGAAGCTTTCTTT
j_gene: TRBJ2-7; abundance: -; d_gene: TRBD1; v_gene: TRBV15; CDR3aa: CATSTPGETGGSEQYF; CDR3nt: TGTGCCACCAGCACACCTGGGGAGACAGGGGGCTCCGAGCAGTACTTC
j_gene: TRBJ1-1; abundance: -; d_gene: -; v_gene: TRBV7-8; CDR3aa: CASSSTPNTEAFF; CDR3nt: TGTGCCAGCAGCTCGACACCGAACACTGAAGCTTTCTTT